This T cell receptor (beta chain) was recovered during a study of shared clonotypes between healthy human individuals. At the deep level, the assay was run. It was across several immunoSEQ plates that each subset's genomic DNA was evenly split. The repertoire was sequenced with immunoSEQ multiplex PCR; TCRdb's copy has only in-frame clones and lacks some. The data show about 1.5 million clones, under 99% seen once. Donors included only healthy HIV-negative adults lacking recent acute infections or vaccinations. Everyone who donated was a Caucasian adult who lived in Nashville, Tennessee. Sequencing was done on a sample of naive CD4+ T cells sorted from blood. Subset reported: CD45RA+ positively selected. This TCR was sampled from a man aged 25-45 years in good health.

The CDR3 loop is CASTLAGTYEQYF. The CDR3 region has the DNA TGTGCCAGCACCCTAGCGGGGACCTACGAGCAGTACTTC. The V gene is TRBV5-4, the J gene TRBJ2-7, with 9 bases that match TRBD2. The junction had 3 bases not matched to a gene; V was cut back by 6 bases and J by 2 bases. Per germline, CDR1 SGHNT and CDR2 YYREEE (reference sequence). This CDR3 spans 13 amino acids. Full variable domain (rest looked up from reference TRBV5-4 and TRBJ2-7): ETGVTQSPTHLIKTRGQQVTLRCSSQSGHNTVSWYQQALGQGPQFIFQYYREEENGRGNFPPRFSGLQFPNYSSELNVNALELDDSALYLCASTLAGTYEQYFGPGTRLTVT.